This TCR beta chain was sequenced during a study of cytomegalovirus exposure and HLA in healthy donors. Study at large: Out of around 360 genotyped donors, about 80% belonged to the Caucasian-associated ancestry cluster.

The donors, nominally healthy at sampling, likely had unrecorded immune exposures. Study-wide results and limits: Upon later analysis, TCR association rates were observed to vary by HLA locus, being highest for DRB1 and lowest for HLA-C.

The CDR3 sequence is 13 residues long. V dropped 0 bases and J dropped 5 bases, with 7 bases sitting between them. Germline V gives CDR1 SGHDN, CDR2 FVKESK. This clone was counted once. What it recognizes is unknown. The PCR had 60 Vbeta and 13 Jbeta primers. TCRdb's table, derived via immunoSEQ multiplex PCR, lists solely in-frame clones and lacks some. The profile shows roughly 130,000 clones, 73% of them singletons. This chain joins TRBV14 and TRBJ2-5; D remains unclear. This TCR was recovered from a woman between 40 and 55 years old in good health and CMV-seronegative. The sample was PBMCs. As DNA, the CDR3 is TGTGCCAGCAGCCAAGATCCCCGGGAGACCCAGTACTTC. Its translation: CASSQDPRETQYF.